These 2 T cell receptor beta chains came from one sample sequenced in a study of CD8 T cells in Susac syndrome. Reverse transcription used roughly 0.45 to 1 ug RNA and random hexamers. TCRdb reprocessed the immunoSEQ multiplex PCR reads with MiXCR, giving one entry per CDR3 protein. The sample holds roughly 80,000 distinct CDR3 sequences; approximately 94% are singletons and the top ten take 0.4% to 0.55%. The sample taken for sequencing was CD8+ T cells from PBMCs. Source of these receptors: a human donor with Susac syndrome.

This chain links TRBV21-1 with TRBJ2-5. TRBV21-1 is recorded as a pseudogene. The CDR3 is made up of 13 amino acids. DNA of the CDR3: TGTGCCAGCAGCAAACAAGGGTCCGAGACCCAGTACTTC. As protein: CASSKQGSETQYF.

The chain is built from TRBV29-1 and TRBJ1-1; 8 positions match TRBD1. The CDR3 is 14 amino acids. J was trimmed by 1 base and V by 6 bases; bases with no gene match: 7. Per germline, CDR1 SQVTM and CDR2 ANQGSEA. CDR3 sequence: CSVGRTGQNTEAFF. The CDR3 DNA reads as TGCAGCGTGGGGAGGACAGGGCAGAACACTGAAGCTTTCTTT.